This T cell receptor beta chain was obtained from a study of Ad26.COV2.S vaccination and SARS-CoV-2 variants. Across the whole study: Intramuscularly, Ad26.COV2.S was given either once or twice, 56 days apart.

Whole-study findings and limits: Assessments of TCR breadth and depth may have underestimated the total T cell responses. Those who received the vaccine showed greater spike-specific TCR breadth than those given placebo.

The method was immunoSEQ multiplex PCR; TCRdb's version includes in-frame clones alone and lacks a portion of them. The data contain 300,000 to 400,000 clones, under 90% of them singletons. In regard to this clone: The target antigen is unknown.

V lost 7 bases and J lost 2, with 13 bases in between. Germline CDR1 is MDHEN and CDR2 is SYDVKM. CDR3 size: 14 residues. The treatment was: roughly 20 received Ad26.COV2.S at low or high dose, single or two shots; a few received placebo; per-sample allocation not given. Sampling was performed 63 days after the first vaccine or placebo injection. Ad26.COV2.S expressed prefusion-stabilized spike from the original Wuhan strain. The J gene is TRBJ2-3, the V gene TRBV28, with D perhaps matching TRBD2 (6 bases). The sequencing used peripheral blood, collected in a trial of Ad26.COV2.S vaccine versus placebo. The TCR sequence derives from a person aged 18 to 59 who received the Ad26.COV2.S COVID-19 vaccine or a placebo. The CDR3 region has the DNA TGTGCCAGCAAGGGTGCGGGACCCACAGATACGCAGTATTTT. Translating it yields CASKGAGPTDTQYF.